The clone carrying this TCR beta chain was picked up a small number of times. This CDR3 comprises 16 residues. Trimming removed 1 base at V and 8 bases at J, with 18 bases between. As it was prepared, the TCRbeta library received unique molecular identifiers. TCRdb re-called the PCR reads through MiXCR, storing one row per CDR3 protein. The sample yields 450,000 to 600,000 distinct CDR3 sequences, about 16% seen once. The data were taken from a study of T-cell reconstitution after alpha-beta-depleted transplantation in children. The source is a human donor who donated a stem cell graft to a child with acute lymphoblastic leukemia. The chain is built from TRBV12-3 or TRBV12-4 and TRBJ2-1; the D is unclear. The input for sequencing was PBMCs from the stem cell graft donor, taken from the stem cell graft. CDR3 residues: CASSLGGNHRLDEQFF. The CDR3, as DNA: TGTGCCAGCAGTTTAGGGGGAAACCACCGCTTGGATGAGCAGTTCTTC.